This T cell receptor (beta chain) was captured by sequencing in a study of blood T cell repertoires in COVID-19. Whole-study context: The analysed material was cDNA or gDNA that came from T cells, B-cell-depleted T cells, or PBMCs.

The CDR3 covers 14 residues. Trimming removed 2 bases at V and 5 bases at J, with 12 bases between. The germline V gene has CDR1 SGHTA and CDR2 FQGNSA. TCRdb keeps only in-frame clones here, not all; method: immunoSEQ multiplex PCR. The sample consists of around 65,000 clones, about 86% of them appearing once. The receptor was isolated from a human donor in a cohort sampled during active COVID-19. V usage is TRBV7-2 and J usage is TRBJ1-1; D is unclear. Sequencing was done on a sample of peripheral blood. CDR3 sequence reads: CASSLRRRQTEAFF. Written as DNA, the CDR3 is TGTGCCAGCAGCTTAAGGAGGCGCCAGACTGAAGCTTTCTTT.